Below are 18 T cell receptor beta chains sequenced from a single sample in a study of T cell repertoires in cytomegalovirus infection. TCRdb itself ran the reads through MiXCR, one entry per CDR3 protein. The data contain 250,000 to 300,000 distinct CDR3 sequences, about 25% of them singletons. Sequencing input: PBMCs. The origin of the receptors is a human donor in good health (CMV status not recorded). Some clones in this sample may be carry-over from other donors' samples.

This clonotype was detected only a few times. The V gene is TRBV12-3 or TRBV12-4, the J gene TRBJ2-7; D perhaps matches TRBD1 (5 bases). V lost 3 bases, J lost 7 bases, and 10 bases lay in between. This CDR3 is built from 12 residues. CDR3 coding DNA: TGTGCCAGCAGTTTCGACAGTCTAGAGCAGTACTTC. Translated, it gives CASSFDSLEQYF.

In its sample, this clonotype was seen once. This chain links TRBV19 with TRBJ2-3; 8 nucleotides align to TRBD2. The V gene's germline CDR1 is LNHDA and CDR2 SQIVND (reference sequence). Losses at the gene ends were 3 bases for V and 2 bases for J; bases not matched to a gene: 13. The CDR3 length is 18 residues. The CDR3 is CASSIRGLAGASTDTQYF. Written as DNA, the CDR3 is TGTGCCAGTAGTATTAGAGGGCTAGCGGGTGCGTCCACAGATACGCAGTATTTT.

V gene TRBV10-3 combines with J gene TRBJ2-1; D possibly corresponds to TRBD2 (5 bases). With 2 bases removed from V and 12 bases from J, the gap between germline ends came to 8 bases. The CDR3 runs to 11 residues. Germline V gene sequence: CDR1 ENHRY, CDR2 SYGVKD. The CDR3 is CAISEEGWQFF. The CDR3 DNA reads TGTGCCATCAGTGAGGAGGGTTGGCAGTTCTTC.

This clonotype was seen only once. The chain employs TRBV29-1 and TRBJ2-1; D unclear. Germline V CDR1 and CDR2: SQVTM, ANQGSEA. Trimming shortened V by 6 bases and J by 0 bases, and 12 bases separated the two germline ends. The CDR3 spans 14 residues. Written as DNA, the CDR3 is TGCAGCGTCCTACAGAGGAGCTCCTACAATGAGCAGTTCTTC. Translating gives CSVLQRSSYNEQFF.

This clonotype was observed a handful of times. The J gene is TRBJ2-5, the V gene TRBV5-1; 9 bases agree with TRBD2. The V and J ends lost 1 base and 6 bases, in that order; junction bases with no gene match: 7. CDR1 and CDR2 from the germline V gene are SGHRS and YFSETQ. This CDR3 has 15 residues. CDR3 sequence: CASSLRLAGKQTQYF. CDR3 sequence (DNA): TGCGCCAGCAGCTTGCGTCTAGCGGGGAAACAGACCCAGTACTTC.

This clonotype was counted many times. At one end, the junction sequence differs from germline, possibly due to a read error. This chain uses TRBV18 with TRBJ1-5; D is unresolved. CDR1 is KGHSH, CDR2 LQKENI, per germline. The CDR3 contains 17 residues. The CDR3 reads CASSRERTQYSNQPQHF. For the CDR3, the DNA is TGTGCCAGTTCACGGGAACGCACACAGTATAGCAATCAGCCCCAGCATTTT.

CDR3 DNA sequence: TGTGCCAGCAGCTTGGTAGGGGTAGAGACCGGGGAGCTGTTTTTT. Translated: CASSLVGVETGELFF. V and J are TRBV5-5 and TRBJ2-2; D possibly corresponds to TRBD1 (5 bases). Germline V gene lookup returns CDR1 SGHKS and CDR2 YYEKEE (reference sequence). V shed 0 bases and J shed 5 bases, with 11 bases lying between them. The length of the CDR3 is 15 residues.

This clonotype was picked up many times. The chain joins TRBV7-2 to TRBJ2-1; D remains ambiguous. The CDR3 runs 14 residues. CDR1 is SGHTA, CDR2 FQGNSA, per germline. V was clipped by 1 base and J by 4 bases, with 8 bases between them. DNA for the CDR3: TGTGCCAGCAGCTTAGAGTTCGGATACAATGAGCAGTTCTTC. Its protein product is CASSLEFGYNEQFF.

This chain uses TRBV27 with TRBJ1-1; 9 positions agree with TRBD1. Germline V CDR1 and CDR2: MNHEY, SMNVEV (reference sequence). This CDR3 comprises 14 residues. Unmatched junction bases numbered 3, after V lost 3 bases and J lost 4 bases. The CDR3 coding sequence is TGTGCCAGCAGTTTCGACAGGGGGGGCACTGAAGCTTTCTTT. It specifies CASSFDRGGTEAFF.

The table lists this clonotype with a few counts. CDR3 sequence (DNA): TGTGCCAGCAGAGGGGACAGTAACACTGAAGCTTTCTTT. This gives the protein CASRGDSNTEAFF. V gene TRBV12-3 or TRBV12-4 combines with J gene TRBJ1-1; 7 positions match TRBD1. The junction had 3 bases not matched to a gene; V was cut back by 6 bases and J by 2 bases. The length of the CDR3 is 13 residues.

The chain has TRBV19 and TRBJ2-7; D remains ambiguous. The CDR3 spans 15 residues. V shed 1 base and J shed 6 bases, with 16 bases lying between them. Germline loops: CDR1 LNHDA, CDR2 SQIVND (reference sequence). The CDR3: CASSIAGQRFAEQYF. The CDR3 bases are TGTGCCAGTAGTATAGCCGGCCAACGGTTCGCCGAGCAGTACTTC.

The chain combines TRBV20-1 with TRBJ2-2; 9 bases match TRBD2. Unmatched junction bases numbered 7, after V lost 6 bases and J lost 2 bases. Germline-derived CDR1 and CDR2 are DFQATT and SNEGSKA (reference sequence). The CDR3 runs to 15 residues. The CDR3 protein is CSAQKAGGNTGELFF. The CDR3 region has the DNA TGCAGTGCCCAGAAAGCGGGGGGTAACACCGGGGAGCTGTTTTTT.

This clonotype was observed many times. The chain joins TRBV7-2 to TRBJ2-7; TRBD2 matches 12 bases. The V gene's germline CDR1 is SGHTA and CDR2 FQGNSA. The trim removed 3 bases at V and 4 bases at J, leaving 4 bases unmatched. The CDR3 is 15 residues long. Here the CDR3 reads CASSFGLAGIYEQYF. The CDR3 DNA follows: TGTGCCAGCAGCTTCGGACTAGCGGGAATATACGAGCAGTACTTC.

This clonotype was observed a few times. This sequence joins TRBV11-3 and TRBJ1-6; maybe TRBD1 (5 bases). The V end was cut by 5 bases, the J end by 2 bases, with 10 bases between. CDR1 and CDR2 from the germline V gene are SGHNT and YENEEA. The CDR3 is made up of 15 amino acids. The CDR3 reads CASSPGPAYNSPLHF. CDR3 in DNA: TGTGCCAGCAGCCCGGGACCGGCCTATAATTCACCCCTCCACTTT.

V is TRBV14 and J is TRBJ2-3; unclear D gene. Trimming cost V 3 bases and J 4 bases, with 11 bases left between them. The CDR3 has 14 amino acids. Germline loops: CDR1 SGHDN, CDR2 FVKESK. The CDR3 is CASSHVGTSDTQYF. DNA of the CDR3: TGTGCCAGCAGCCACGTGGGCACTTCAGATACGCAGTATTTT.

This clonotype has a single count. CDR3 nucleotide sequence: TGTGCCAGCTCACCGCAGGGTGGTGGCTTCAATCAGCCCCAGCATTTT. The encoded protein is CASSPQGGGFNQPQHF. This rearrangement joins TRBV18 to TRBJ1-5; perhaps TRBD1 as D (5 bases). Trimming took 3 bases from V and 3 from J, leaving 15 bases between them. Germline lookup yields CDR1 KGHSH and CDR2 LQKENI. CDR3 length equals 16 residues.

This clonotype was seen more than once but under ten times. The V and J genes are TRBV7-6 and TRBJ2-1; 8 bases match TRBD1. The CDR3 is made up of 17 amino acids. Germline V gene sequence: CDR1 SGHVS, CDR2 FNYEAQ. V gave up 1 base and J gave up 3 bases; unmatched junction bases: 8. In nucleotides, the CDR3 is TGTGCCAGCAGCTTAGTAGCCGGACAGGGAAGCTACAATGAGCAGTTCTTC. Translated: CASSLVAGQGSYNEQFF.

In its sample, this clonotype was seen many times. The CDR3, as DNA: TGTGCCAGCACCACGGGAAACATTCAGTACTTC. Encoded protein: CASTTGNIQYF. The genes are TRBV6-1 and TRBJ2-4, with D uncertain. Per germline, CDR1 MNHNS and CDR2 SASEGT. The V and J ends lost 7 bases and 6 bases respectively, with 7 bases between them. The CDR3 runs to 11 residues.